The TCR beta chain under discussion was sequenced for a study of blood T cell repertoires in COVID-19. The germline V and J ends were trimmed by 5 bases and 4 bases, with 9 bases remaining between them. This CDR3 contains 12 residues. CDR1 KGHSH and CDR2 LQKENI come from the germline V gene. Data came from immunoSEQ multiplex PCR; TCRdb stores just in-frame clones and leaves some out. Among about 94,000 clones listed, approximately 83% were seen once. The sequence was collected from a man between 60 and 70 years old with acute or convalescent COVID-19. The chain links TRBV18 to TRBJ2-7; tentatively, D is TRBD1 (5 bases). The sequenced sample was peripheral blood. The DNA for the CDR3 is TGTGCCAGCTCAACGACAGAATACGAGCAGTACTTC. Translation: CASSTTEYEQYF.